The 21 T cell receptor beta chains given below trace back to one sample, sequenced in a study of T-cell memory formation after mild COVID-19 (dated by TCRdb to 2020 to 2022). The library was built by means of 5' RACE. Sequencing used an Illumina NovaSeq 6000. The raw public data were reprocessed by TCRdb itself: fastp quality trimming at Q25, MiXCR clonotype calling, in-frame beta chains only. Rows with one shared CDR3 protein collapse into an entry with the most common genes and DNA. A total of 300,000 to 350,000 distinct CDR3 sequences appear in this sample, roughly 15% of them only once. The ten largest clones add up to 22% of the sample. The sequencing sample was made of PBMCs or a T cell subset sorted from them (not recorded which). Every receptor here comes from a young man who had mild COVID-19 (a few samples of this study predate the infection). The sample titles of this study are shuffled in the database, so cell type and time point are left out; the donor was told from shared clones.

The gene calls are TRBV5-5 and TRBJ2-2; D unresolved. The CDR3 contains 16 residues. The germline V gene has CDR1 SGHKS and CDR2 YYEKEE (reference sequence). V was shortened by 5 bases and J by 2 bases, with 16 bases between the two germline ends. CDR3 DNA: TGTGCCAGCAGTCCCAAGATGGACCGAAACACCGGGGAGCTGTTTTTT. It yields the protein CASSPKMDRNTGELFF.

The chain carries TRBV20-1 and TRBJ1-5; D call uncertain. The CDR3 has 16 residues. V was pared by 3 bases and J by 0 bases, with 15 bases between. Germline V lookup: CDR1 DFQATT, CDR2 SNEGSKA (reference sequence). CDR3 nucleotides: TGCAGTGCTAGTACCAGCAGGATCTATAGCAATCAGCCCCAGCATTTT. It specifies CSASTSRIYSNQPQHF.

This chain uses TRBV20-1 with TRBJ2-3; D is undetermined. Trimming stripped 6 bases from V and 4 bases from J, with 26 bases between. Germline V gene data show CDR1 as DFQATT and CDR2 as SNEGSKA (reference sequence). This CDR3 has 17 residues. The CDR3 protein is CSALIPQIAGASDTQYF. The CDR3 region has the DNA TGCAGTGCCTTAATCCCTCAAATAGCCGGAGCCTCAGATACGCAGTATTTT.

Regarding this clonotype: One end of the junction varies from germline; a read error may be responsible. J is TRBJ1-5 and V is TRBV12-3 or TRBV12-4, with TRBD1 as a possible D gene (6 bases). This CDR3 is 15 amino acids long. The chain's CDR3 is CASSKGRGGGQTQHF. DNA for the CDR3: TGTGCCAGCAGCAAAGGCAGGGGAGGGGGTCAGACCCAGCATTTT.

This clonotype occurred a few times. The CDR3, as DNA: TGTGCCAGCACCCCCGGGACTAGCGACGGCACCGGGGAGCTGTTTTTT. Translating gives CASTPGTSDGTGELFF. The rearrangement joins TRBV14 to TRBJ2-2, with 10 positions matching TRBD2. Germline V lookup: CDR1 SGHDN, CDR2 FVKESK. The CDR3 is 16 residues long. J lost 4 bases, V lost 7 bases, and 9 bases had no gene match.

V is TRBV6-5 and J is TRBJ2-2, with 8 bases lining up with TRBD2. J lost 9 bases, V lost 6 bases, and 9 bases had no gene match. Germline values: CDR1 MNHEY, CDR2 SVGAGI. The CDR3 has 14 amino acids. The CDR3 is CASSLSGGPRELFF. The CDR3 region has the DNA TGTGCCAGCAGCCTATCGGGGGGGCCCCGGGAGCTGTTTTTT.

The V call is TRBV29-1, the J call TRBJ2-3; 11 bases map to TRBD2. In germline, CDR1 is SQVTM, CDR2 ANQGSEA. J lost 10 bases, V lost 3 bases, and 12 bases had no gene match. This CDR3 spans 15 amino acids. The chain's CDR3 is CSVELAGGPAAAQYF. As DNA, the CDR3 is TGCAGCGTTGAGCTAGCGGGGGGTCCGGCGGCAGCGCAGTATTTT.

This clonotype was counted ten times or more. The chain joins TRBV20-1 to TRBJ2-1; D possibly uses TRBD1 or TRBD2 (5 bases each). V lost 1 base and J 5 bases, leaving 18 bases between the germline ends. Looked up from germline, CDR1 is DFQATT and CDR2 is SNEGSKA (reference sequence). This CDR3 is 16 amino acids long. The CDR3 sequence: CSARAPPGTSNNEQFF. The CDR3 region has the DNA TGCAGTGCTAGAGCACCCCCCGGGACGAGCAACAATGAGCAGTTCTTC.

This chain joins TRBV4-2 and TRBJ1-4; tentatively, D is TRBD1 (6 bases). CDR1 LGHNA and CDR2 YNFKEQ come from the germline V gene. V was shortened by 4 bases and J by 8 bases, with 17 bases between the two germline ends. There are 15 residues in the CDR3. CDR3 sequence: CASSRVGQSKEKLFF. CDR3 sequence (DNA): TGTGCCAGCAGCCGGGTAGGACAGTCGAAAGAAAAACTGTTTTTT.

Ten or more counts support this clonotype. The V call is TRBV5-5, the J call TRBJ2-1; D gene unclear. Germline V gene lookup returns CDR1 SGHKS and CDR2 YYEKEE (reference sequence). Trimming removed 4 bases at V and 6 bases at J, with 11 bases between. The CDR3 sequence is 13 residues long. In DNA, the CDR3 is TGTGCCAGCAGCATAACAGTATCCAATGAGCAGTTCTTC. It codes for CASSITVSNEQFF.

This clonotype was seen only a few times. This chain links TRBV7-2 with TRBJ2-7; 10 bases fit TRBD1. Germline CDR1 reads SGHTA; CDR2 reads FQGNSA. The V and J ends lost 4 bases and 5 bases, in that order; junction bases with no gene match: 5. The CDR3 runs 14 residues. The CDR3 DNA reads TGTGCCAGCAGCTCGACAGGGGGCTCGGACGAGCAGTACTTC. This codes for CASSSTGGSDEQYF.

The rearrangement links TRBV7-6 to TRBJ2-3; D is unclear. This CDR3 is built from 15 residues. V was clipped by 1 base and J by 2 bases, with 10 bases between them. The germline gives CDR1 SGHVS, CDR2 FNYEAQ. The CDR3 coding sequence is TGTGCCAGCAGCTTAGAAGCTACAGCCACAGATACGCAGTATTTT. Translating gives CASSLEATATDTQYF.

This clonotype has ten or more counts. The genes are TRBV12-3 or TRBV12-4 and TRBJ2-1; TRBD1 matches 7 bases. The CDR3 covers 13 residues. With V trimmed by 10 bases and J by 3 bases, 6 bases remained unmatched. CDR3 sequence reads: CAIRGTVYNEQFF. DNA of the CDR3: TGTGCCATTCGAGGGACAGTCTACAATGAGCAGTTCTTC.

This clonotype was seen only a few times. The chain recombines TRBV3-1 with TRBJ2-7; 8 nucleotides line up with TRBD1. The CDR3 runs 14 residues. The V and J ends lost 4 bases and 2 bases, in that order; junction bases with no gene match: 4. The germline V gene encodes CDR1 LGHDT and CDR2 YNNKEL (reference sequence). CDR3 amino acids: CASSPRTGTYEQYF. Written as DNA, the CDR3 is TGTGCCAGCAGCCCACGGACAGGGACCTACGAGCAGTACTTC.

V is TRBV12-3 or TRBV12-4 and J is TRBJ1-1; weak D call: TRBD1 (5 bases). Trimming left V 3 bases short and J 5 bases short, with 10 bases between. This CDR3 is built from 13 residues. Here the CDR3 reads CASSLGRVTEAFF. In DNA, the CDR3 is TGTGCCAGCAGTTTGGGCAGGGTAACTGAAGCTTTCTTT.

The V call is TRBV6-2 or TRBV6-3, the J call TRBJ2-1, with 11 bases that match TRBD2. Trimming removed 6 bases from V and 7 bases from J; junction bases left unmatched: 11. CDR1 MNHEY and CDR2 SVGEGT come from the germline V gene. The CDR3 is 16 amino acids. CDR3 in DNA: TGTGCCAGCAGCCCCCATAGCGGGGGGGCGGGGAATGAGCAGTTCTTC. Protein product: CASSPHSGGAGNEQFF.

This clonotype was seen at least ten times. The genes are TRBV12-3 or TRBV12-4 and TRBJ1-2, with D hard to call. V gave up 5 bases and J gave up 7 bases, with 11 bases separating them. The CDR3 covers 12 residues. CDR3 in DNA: TGTGCCAGCAGTCCCCCCCCTTTTGGCTACACCTTC. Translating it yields CASSPPPFGYTF.

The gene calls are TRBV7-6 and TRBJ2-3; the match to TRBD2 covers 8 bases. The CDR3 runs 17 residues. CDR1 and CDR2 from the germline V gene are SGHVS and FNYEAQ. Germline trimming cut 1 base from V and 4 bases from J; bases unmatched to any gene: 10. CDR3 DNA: TGTGCCAGCAGCTTAGGGTTAGCGGGGAGCACATCAGATACGCAGTATTTT. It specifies CASSLGLAGSTSDTQYF.

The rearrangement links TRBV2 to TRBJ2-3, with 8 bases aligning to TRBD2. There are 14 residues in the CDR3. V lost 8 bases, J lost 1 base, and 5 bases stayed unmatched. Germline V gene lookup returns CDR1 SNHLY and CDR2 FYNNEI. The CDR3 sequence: CASVGLGGTDTQYF. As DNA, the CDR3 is TGTGCCAGCGTGGGACTAGGGGGCACAGATACGCAGTATTTT.

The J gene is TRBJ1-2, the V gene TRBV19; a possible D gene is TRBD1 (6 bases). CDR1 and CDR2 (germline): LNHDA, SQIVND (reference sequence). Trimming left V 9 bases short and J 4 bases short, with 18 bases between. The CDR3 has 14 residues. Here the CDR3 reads CASCAQGVLYGYTF. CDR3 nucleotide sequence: TGTGCCAGCTGCGCACAGGGAGTCCTCTATGGCTACACCTTC.

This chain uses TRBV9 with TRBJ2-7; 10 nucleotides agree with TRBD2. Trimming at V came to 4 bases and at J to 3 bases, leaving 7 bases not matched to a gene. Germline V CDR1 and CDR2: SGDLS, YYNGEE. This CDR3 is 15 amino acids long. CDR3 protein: CASSPGLAGVYEQYF. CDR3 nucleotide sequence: TGTGCCAGCAGCCCAGGGCTAGCGGGGGTCTACGAGCAGTACTTC.